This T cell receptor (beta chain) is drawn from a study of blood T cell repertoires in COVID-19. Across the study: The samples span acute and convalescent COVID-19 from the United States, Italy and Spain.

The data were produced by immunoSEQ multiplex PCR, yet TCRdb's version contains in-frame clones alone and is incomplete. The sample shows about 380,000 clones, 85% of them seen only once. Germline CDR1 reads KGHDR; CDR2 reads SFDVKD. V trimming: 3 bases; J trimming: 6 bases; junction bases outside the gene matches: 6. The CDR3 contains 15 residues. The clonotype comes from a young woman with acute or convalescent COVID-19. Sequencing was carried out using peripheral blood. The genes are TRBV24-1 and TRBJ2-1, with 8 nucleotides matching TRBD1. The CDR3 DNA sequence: TGTGCCACCAGTGATCCCCCCACAGGGGGCAATGAGCAGTTCTTC. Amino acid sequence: CATSDPPTGGNEQFF.